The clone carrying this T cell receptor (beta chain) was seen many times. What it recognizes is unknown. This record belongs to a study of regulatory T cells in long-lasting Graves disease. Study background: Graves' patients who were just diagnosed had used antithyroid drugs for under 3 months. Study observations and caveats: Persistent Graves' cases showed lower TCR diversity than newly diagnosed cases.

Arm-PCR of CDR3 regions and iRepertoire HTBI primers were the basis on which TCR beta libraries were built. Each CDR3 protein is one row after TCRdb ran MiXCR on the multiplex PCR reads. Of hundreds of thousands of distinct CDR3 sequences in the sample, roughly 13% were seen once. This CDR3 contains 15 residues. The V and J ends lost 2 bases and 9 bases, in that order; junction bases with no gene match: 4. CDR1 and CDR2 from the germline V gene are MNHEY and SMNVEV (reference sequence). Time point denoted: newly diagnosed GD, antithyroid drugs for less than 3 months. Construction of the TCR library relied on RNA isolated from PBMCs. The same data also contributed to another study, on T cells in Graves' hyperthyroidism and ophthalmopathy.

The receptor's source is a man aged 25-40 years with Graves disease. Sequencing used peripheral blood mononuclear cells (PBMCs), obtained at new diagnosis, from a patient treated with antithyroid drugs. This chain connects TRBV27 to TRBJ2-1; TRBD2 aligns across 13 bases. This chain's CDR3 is CASSLPTSGRGEQFF. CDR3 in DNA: TGTGCCAGCAGTTTACCAACTAGCGGGAGGGGTGAGCAGTTCTTC.